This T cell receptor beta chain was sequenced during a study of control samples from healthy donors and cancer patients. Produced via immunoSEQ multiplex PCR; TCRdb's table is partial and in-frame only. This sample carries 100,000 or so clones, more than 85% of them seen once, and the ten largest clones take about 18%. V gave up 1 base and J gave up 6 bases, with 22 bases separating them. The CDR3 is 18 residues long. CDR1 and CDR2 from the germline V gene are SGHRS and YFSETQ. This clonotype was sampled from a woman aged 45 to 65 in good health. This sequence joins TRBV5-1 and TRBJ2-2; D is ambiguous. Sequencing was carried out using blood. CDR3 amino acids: CASSLYSVSGLRPGELFF. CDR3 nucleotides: TGCGCCAGCAGCTTGTATTCGGTATCCGGGCTCCGGCCCGGGGAGCTGTTTTTT.